The rows below give T cell receptor beta chains drawn from one sample of a study of T cell repertoires in cytomegalovirus infection. TCRdb itself ran the reads through MiXCR, one entry per CDR3 protein. Seen here are some 110,000 distinct CDR3 sequences, around 32% observed once, and the top ten hold 45% to 65%. No cognate antigen is known for these TCRs. The sequenced sample was CD8+ T cells from cultured PBMCs, obtained from culture after CMV antigen stimulation. These receptors all come from a human donor in good health (CMV status not recorded). Some clones in this sample may be carry-over from other donors' samples. CDR3s include the opening cysteine and the closing phenylalanine or tryptophan. D genes are given only for firm matches. Rows may omit the clone size; those that give it use once, few, many or a size class.

clone_size	d_call	v_call	j_call	cdr3_nt	cdr3_aa
.	TRBD2	TRBV5-8	TRBJ2-7	TGTGCCAGCAGCTGGCTAGGCGGGGGTTACGAGCAGTACTTC	CASSWLGGGYEQYF
.	.	TRBV2	TRBJ2-7	TGTGCCAGCAGTGATTTCTTAGGGGTCTACGAGCAGTACTTC	CASSDFLGVYEQYF
many	.	TRBV12-3/TRBV12-4	TRBJ2-7	TGTGCCAGCAGTACCCCGAACAGGGTTAGCTCCTACGAGCAGTACTTC	CASSTPNRVSSYEQYF
few	TRBD2	TRBV7-9	TRBJ2-3	TGTGCCAGCAGCTTCCCGAGCGGGGGTAACACAGATACGCAGTATTTT	CASSFPSGGNTDTQYF
few	.	TRBV7-6	TRBJ2-7	TGTGCCAGCAGCTTATATGGGGCAAAGGAGCAGTACTTC	CASSLYGAKEQYF
few	.	TRBV6-2/TRBV6-3	TRBJ1-1	TGTGCCAGCAGTTACTCGTTGGGGATGAACACTGAAGCTTTCTTT	CASSYSLGMNTEAFF
.	TRBD1	TRBV6-2/TRBV6-3	TRBJ1-2	TGTGCCAGCAGTTATCTGAGGACAGGGGCAGACCTACACTATGGCTACACCTTC	CASSYLRTGADLHYGYTF
.	TRBD1	TRBV12-3/TRBV12-4	TRBJ2-1	TGTGCCAGCAGTTTATTCCTGGACAGGGCATGGCATGAGCAGTTCTTC	CASSLFLDRAWHEQFF
.	.	TRBV7-9	TRBJ1-4	TGTGCCAGCAGCTCTGCGGATGAAAAACTGTTTTTT	CASSSADEKLFF
.	.	TRBV12-3/TRBV12-4	TRBJ1-2	TGTGCCAGCAGTCGACAGACGGGGCAGAACTATGGCTACACCTTC	CASSRQTGQNYGYTF
.	TRBD1	TRBV12-3/TRBV12-4	TRBJ1-1	TGTGCCAGCAGTCCTACAGGGGGCCCTGAAGCTTTCTTT	CASSPTGGPEAFF
medium-sized	TRBD1	TRBV10-3	TRBJ1-5	TGTGCCGCCGGGACAGGGGATAGCAATCAGCCCCAGCATTTT	CAAGTGDSNQPQHF
.	.	TRBV6-2/TRBV6-3	TRBJ2-3	TGTGCCAGCACCACACGGCGGGACACAGATACGCAGTATTTT	CASTTRRDTDTQYF
few	TRBD1	TRBV10-3	TRBJ1-6	TGTGCCATCAGTGAGAACAGGGGGAACCAGGTCCCCCTCCACTTT	CAISENRGNQVPLHF
few	TRBD2	TRBV7-8	TRBJ2-3	TGTGCCAGCAGCCTAGCGGGGGGGCGTGGCACAGATACGCAGTATTTT	CASSLAGGRGTDTQYF
.	TRBD2	TRBV14	TRBJ2-1	TGTGCCAGCGGAGGACTAGCGGGGGGACCACCCTACAATGAGCAGTTCTTC	CASGGLAGGPPYNEQFF
.	.	TRBV5-4	TRBJ2-7	TGTGCCAGCAGCTACGGGGCGGGGTGGCACGAGCCGTACTTT	CASSYGAGWHEPYF
.	.	TRBV12-3/TRBV12-4	TRBJ2-3	TGTGCCAGCAGTTCCCCCTCGGAGGAAGCAGATACGCAGTATTTT	CASSSPSEEADTQYF
.	.	TRBV28	TRBJ1-5	TGTGCCAGCAGCTACCCCGTACTCAGGGGACACAGCAATCAGCCCCAGCATTTT	CASSYPVLRGHSNQPQHF
few	.	TRBV19	TRBJ2-5	TGTGCCACGAACGATCTAGCGTCCCAAGAGACCCAGTACTTC	CATNDLASQETQYF
.	.	TRBV7-2	TRBJ2-5	TGTGCCAGCAGCTTAGATCCCCTAGGACCTCAAGAGACCCAGTACTTC	CASSLDPLGPQETQYF
.	TRBD2	TRBV4-1	TRBJ2-1	TGCGCCAGCAGCCAAGTTGTTGCGGGGGGGCCGGGTAATGAGCAGTTCTTC	CASSQVVAGGPGNEQFF